The 24 T cell receptor beta chains listed next were all sequenced from one sample in a study of blood T cell repertoires in COVID-19. TCRdb's copy holds only in-frame clones and misses some; the assay was immunoSEQ multiplex PCR. The sample lists some 26,000 clones; around 90% were seen once. Material for sequencing was peripheral blood. These receptors were collected from a human donor in a cohort sampled during active COVID-19.

This chain joins TRBV3-1 (or the pseudogene TRBV3-2) and TRBJ2-5; maybe TRBD2 (7 bases). From germline, CDR1 is LGHDT and CDR2 YNNKEL (reference sequence). V lost 4 bases to trimming and J lost 5 bases, with 17 bases between them. CDR3 length: 15 amino acids. The CDR3: CASSRGFRGAETQYF. The CDR3 DNA sequence: TGTGCCAGCAGCCGCGGATTCCGGGGGGCGGAGACCCAGTACTTC.

A single count supports this clone. The chain joins TRBV7-2 to TRBJ1-1; maybe TRBD1 (6 bases). The CDR3 has 12 amino acids. The V end lost 6 bases, the J end lost 7 bases, and 12 bases lay between the germline ends. Germline V lookup: CDR1 SGHTA, CDR2 FQGNSA. The CDR3 loop is CASRLDSLEAFF. The CDR3, as DNA: TGTGCCAGCAGACTGGACAGCCTTGAAGCTTTCTTT.

V gene TRBV19 combines with J gene TRBJ2-1; tentatively, D is TRBD1 (7 bases). Trimming pared 5 bases from V and 7 bases from J, leaving 21 bases between. Germline V CDR1 and CDR2: LNHDA, SQIVND (reference sequence). The CDR3 has 16 residues. The CDR3 is CASSPAVSTGRNEQFF. CDR3 nucleotide sequence: TGTGCCAGTAGTCCCGCCGTGTCGACAGGGAGGAATGAGCAGTTCTTC.

The rearrangement uses TRBV6-5 and TRBJ2-1; weak D call: TRBD2 (7 bases). The CDR3 sequence is 16 residues long. Deletions cut 2 bases from V and 0 bases from J, with 11 bases between. The germline V gene has CDR1 MNHEY and CDR2 SVGAGI. DNA of the CDR3: TGTGCCAGCAGTTACGGGGGGGCGGGCTCCTACAATGAGCAGTTCTTC. As protein: CASSYGGAGSYNEQFF.

The CDR3 is CASSPRGGLAGSSYNEQFF. DNA of the CDR3: TGTGCCAGCAGCCCGAGGGGGGGACTAGCGGGTAGCTCGTACAATGAGCAGTTCTTC. J is TRBJ2-1 and V is TRBV7-3; 12 nucleotides align to TRBD2. Germline CDR1 SGHTA, CDR2 FQGTGA. This CDR3 contains 19 residues. The ends lost 5 bases at V and 4 bases at J; junction bases unmatched: 15. Together with reference TRBV7-3 and TRBJ2-1, the CDR3 gives the full variable domain: GAGVSQTPSNKVTEKGKYVELRCDPISGHTALYWYRQSLGQGPEFLIYFQGTGAADDSGLPNDRFFAVRPEGSVSTLKIQRTERGDSAVYLCASSPRGGLAGSSYNEQFFGPGTRLTVL.

This chain uses TRBV11-3 with TRBJ2-7; the D is unclear. CDR1 and CDR2 from the germline V gene are SGHNT and YENEEA. CDR3 length: 15 amino acids. Trimming removed 2 bases from V and 0 bases from J, with 11 bases in between. CDR3 sequence: CASSLSVTTSYEQYF. The CDR3 nucleotides read TGTGCCAGCAGCTTAAGCGTCACCACCTCCTACGAGCAGTACTTC.

The chain employs TRBV27 and TRBJ2-2, with D maybe TRBD1 (5 bases). The CDR3 runs 16 residues. With 2 bases removed from V and 4 bases from J, the gap between germline ends came to 14 bases. Per the germline V gene, CDR1 is MNHEY and CDR2 is SMNVEV (reference sequence). The CDR3 nucleotides read TGTGCCAGCAGTTTAGGTCCCAGGGCGTTCACCGGGGAGCTGTTTTTT. Its translation: CASSLGPRAFTGELFF.

This clone was picked up one time. The V and J genes are TRBV27 and TRBJ2-1; the D is unclear. Per the germline V gene, CDR1 is MNHEY and CDR2 is SMNVEV (reference sequence). This CDR3 region has 15 residues. V was cut by 0 bases and J by 2 bases, with 8 bases left in between. The CDR3 sequence: CASSLSLRPYNEQFF. The CDR3 DNA reads as TGTGCCAGCAGTTTATCCTTGCGCCCCTACAATGAGCAGTTCTTC.

In its sample, this clone was seen a few times. The gene calls are TRBV29-1 and TRBJ2-4, with TRBD1 matching over 7 bases. The CDR3 has 12 residues. Trimming cost V 4 bases and J 8 bases; bases outside gene matches: 5. CDR1 and CDR2 (germline): SQVTM, ANQGSEA. The CDR3 is CSVVGGEDIQYF. CDR3 coding DNA: TGCAGCGTTGTAGGGGGCGAGGACATTCAGTACTTC.

The chain joins TRBV4-2 to TRBJ2-5, with 8 bases matching TRBD2. The CDR3 has 14 amino acids. Losses at the gene ends were 1 base for V and 5 bases for J; bases not matched to a gene: 3. Germline lookup yields CDR1 LGHNA and CDR2 YNFKEQ. The CDR3: CASSQGRGEETQYF. CDR3 DNA sequence: TGTGCCAGCAGCCAAGGGCGGGGGGAGGAGACCCAGTACTTC.

This clone was seen only once. The chain joins TRBV19 to TRBJ2-1; TRBD1 agrees at 9 bases. The trim removed 6 bases at V and 6 bases at J, leaving 9 bases unmatched. CDR1 and CDR2 from the germline V gene are LNHDA and SQIVND (reference sequence). This CDR3 is built from 15 residues. CDR3 residues: CASSRGGTGINEQFF. The CDR3 nucleotides read TGTGCCAGTAGCCGAGGGGGGACAGGGATCAATGAGCAGTTCTTC.

This clone has just a few counts. This chain links TRBV7-8 with TRBJ2-1, with a possible D match to TRBD2 (6 bases). The germline CDR1 and CDR2 sequences are SGHVS and FQNEAQ. CDR3 size: 15 residues. Trimming took 6 bases from V and 0 from J, leaving 12 bases between them. The CDR3 loop is CASRVDGGSYNEQFF. CDR3 nucleotide sequence: TGTGCCAGCAGGGTTGACGGGGGCTCCTACAATGAGCAGTTCTTC.

This clone showed up just a few times. The chain joins TRBV11-3 to TRBJ2-1; no firm D call. There are 12 residues in the CDR3. Looked up from germline, CDR1 is SGHNT and CDR2 is YENEEA. With 6 bases removed from V and 6 bases from J, the gap between germline ends came to 9 bases. CDR3 in amino acids: CASSPVSNEQFF. The CDR3 DNA reads as TGTGCCAGCAGTCCAGTAAGCAATGAGCAGTTCTTC.

This chain links TRBV19 with TRBJ2-1; D remains ambiguous. Germline V CDR1 and CDR2: LNHDA, SQIVND (reference sequence). The CDR3 contains 19 residues. The germline V and J ends were trimmed by 3 bases and 0 bases, with 21 bases remaining between them. CDR3 residues: CASSIPHLGVLSSYNEQFF. CDR3 in DNA: TGTGCCAGTAGTATTCCCCACCTCGGAGTGTTAAGCTCCTACAATGAGCAGTTCTTC.

The genes are TRBV5-1 and TRBJ1-2, with a weak D call TRBD1 (6 bases). CDR3 length: 13 amino acids. V was pared by 5 bases and J by 8 bases, with 16 bases between. Germline V gene sequence: CDR1 SGHRS, CDR2 YFSETQ. CDR3 region: CASSPTQGYGYTF. As DNA, the CDR3 is TGCGCCAGCAGTCCCACCCAGGGGTACGGCTACACCTTC.

The CDR3 region is CASSGQGLGVNYGYTF. The CDR3 DNA reads TGCGCCAGCTCGGGACAGGGGCTAGGAGTTAACTATGGCTACACCTTC. The chain recombines TRBV5-1 with TRBJ1-2; TRBD1 matches 10 bases. This CDR3 has 16 residues. The germline V gene encodes CDR1 SGHRS and CDR2 YFSETQ. Germline trimming cut 7 bases from V and 1 base from J; bases unmatched to any gene: 10.

This chain connects TRBV19 to TRBJ2-7; 7 bases are a match to TRBD2. The junction had 9 bases not matched to a gene; V was cut back by 3 bases and J by 4 bases. Germline CDR1 LNHDA, CDR2 SQIVND (reference sequence). This CDR3 spans 15 amino acids. The CDR3 reads CASSIMSSGPYEQYF. In nucleotides, the CDR3 is TGTGCCAGTAGTATTATGTCTAGCGGTCCATACGAGCAGTACTTC.

This clone is a singleton in its sample. The rearrangement links TRBV5-1 to TRBJ2-6; D is possibly TRBD1 (6 bases). Germline lookup yields CDR1 SGHRS and CDR2 YFSETQ. This CDR3 contains 21 residues. The V gene lost 1 base and the J gene lost 4 bases, with 27 bases spanning the gap. The CDR3 coding sequence is TGCGCCAGCAGCTTGAACCCCGGACAGCCGGAGGACTTTCTGGGGGCCAACGTCCTGACTTTC. This sequence encodes CASSLNPGQPEDFLGANVLTF.

J is TRBJ2-7 and V is TRBV18; 9 bases fit TRBD1. After removal of 3 bases from V and 5 bases from J, the junction contained 2 bases not matched to a gene. The CDR3 is 13 residues long. The V gene's germline CDR1 is KGHSH and CDR2 LQKENI. Written as DNA, the CDR3 is TGTGCCAGCTCACCGGACAGGGGAGACGAGCAGTACTTC. This gives the protein CASSPDRGDEQYF.

The V and J genes are TRBV6-4 and TRBJ2-2, with D perhaps TRBD1 (6 bases). The CDR3 length is 14 residues. V was trimmed by 3 bases and J by 6 bases, leaving 11 bases between them. Looked up from germline, CDR1 is MRHNA and CDR2 is SNTAGT. This chain's CDR3 is CASSEQGSSGELFF. The CDR3 DNA sequence: TGTGCCAGCAGTGAGCAGGGGAGTTCCGGGGAGCTGTTTTTT.

The chain has TRBV5-1 and TRBJ2-1; D may be TRBD2 (5 bases). V was trimmed by 0 bases and J by 0 bases, leaving 13 bases between them. The CDR3 covers 17 residues. Germline lookup yields CDR1 SGHRS and CDR2 YFSETQ. The CDR3 loop reads CASSLVSSQSSYNEQFF. The CDR3 DNA is TGCGCCAGCAGCTTGGTTTCTAGCCAGAGCTCCTACAATGAGCAGTTCTTC.

V is TRBV27 and J is TRBJ2-7; D may be TRBD1 (6 bases). Germline V gene sequence: CDR1 MNHEY, CDR2 SMNVEV (reference sequence). CDR3 length: 14 amino acids. Trimming cost V 2 bases and J 2 bases, with 10 bases left between them. The CDR3 bases are TGTGCCAGCAGTTTAGAAACAGGGCCCTACGAGCAGTACTTC. Protein: CASSLETGPYEQYF.

The V and J genes are TRBV2 and TRBJ1-6; no clear D gene. V was pared by 3 bases and J by 5 bases, with 14 bases between. Germline CDR1 is SNHLY and CDR2 is FYNNEI. There are 16 residues in the CDR3. CDR3 in DNA: TGTGCCAGCAGTGAGAGGGCGGGCGCTGATAATTCACCCCTCCACTTT. It codes for CASSERAGADNSPLHF.

The rearrangement links TRBV14 to TRBJ2-1, with TRBD2 matching over 8 bases. Per the germline V gene, CDR1 is SGHDN and CDR2 is FVKESK. CDR3 length equals 16 residues. The trim removed 5 bases at V and 5 bases at J, leaving 11 bases unmatched. CDR3 DNA sequence: TGTGCCAGCAGCACCACTAGCGGCCCTTATGACAATGAGCAGTTCTTC. Residues: CASSTTSGPYDNEQFF.